The sequence of this TCR beta chain was determined in a study of blood T cell repertoires in COVID-19. The table came from immunoSEQ multiplex PCR; TCRdb's copy has only in-frame clones and leaves some out. This sample has approximately 350,000 clones; about 89% occur once, and the top ten carry around 1.3%. The germline CDR1 and CDR2 sequences are SGHRS and YFSETQ. With 4 bases removed from V and 3 bases from J, the gap between germline ends came to 17 bases. The CDR3 consists of 16 residues. What was sequenced was peripheral blood. The sequence came from a man in his forties or fifties with acute or convalescent COVID-19. The V call is TRBV5-1, the J call TRBJ2-1, with TRBD1 as a possible D gene (5 bases). This chain's CDR3 is CASSTPQGIFYNEQFF. CDR3 sequence (DNA): TGCGCCAGCAGCACCCCCCAGGGTATTTTCTACAATGAGCAGTTCTTC.